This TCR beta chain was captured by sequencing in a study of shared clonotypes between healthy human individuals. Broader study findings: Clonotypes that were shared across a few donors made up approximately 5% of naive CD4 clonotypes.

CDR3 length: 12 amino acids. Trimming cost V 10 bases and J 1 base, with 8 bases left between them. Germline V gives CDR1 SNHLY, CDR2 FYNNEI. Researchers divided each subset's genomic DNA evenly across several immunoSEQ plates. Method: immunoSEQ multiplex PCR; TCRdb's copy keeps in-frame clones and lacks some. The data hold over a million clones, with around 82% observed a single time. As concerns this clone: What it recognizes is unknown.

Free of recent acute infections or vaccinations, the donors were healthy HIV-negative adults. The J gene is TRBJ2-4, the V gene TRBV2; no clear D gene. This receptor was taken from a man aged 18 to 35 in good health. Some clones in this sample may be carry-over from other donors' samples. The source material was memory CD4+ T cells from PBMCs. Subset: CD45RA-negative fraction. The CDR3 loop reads CATRTAKNIQYF. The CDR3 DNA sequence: TGTGCCACCCGAACGGCCAAAAACATTCAGTACTTC. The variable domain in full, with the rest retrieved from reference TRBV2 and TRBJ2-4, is EPEVTQTPSHQVTQMGQEVILRCVPISNHLYFYWYRQILGQKVEFLVSFYNNEISEKSEIFDDQFSVERPDGSNFTLKIRSTKLEDSAMYFCATRTAKNIQYFGAGTRLSVL.